This T cell receptor beta chain derives from a study of shared clonotypes between healthy human individuals. Study-wide background: The plates for each donor numbered three CD4 naive, three CD4 memory, two CD8 naive and one CD8 memory. General study points: Naive CD4 clonotypes were shared across several donors at 4% to 5%. Generally, estimated richness proved larger in naive subsets than it did in memory subsets.

Libraries were prepared by immunoSEQ multiplex PCR; TCRdb keeps only in-frame clonotypes and omits some of them. The data contain roughly 2.5 million clones, about 92% of them singletons. As concerns this clone: Its antigen is undetermined.

CDR3 length: 14 amino acids. Germline V gives CDR1 LNHNV, CDR2 YYDKDF (reference sequence). With 2 bases removed from V and 11 bases from J, the gap between germline ends came to 16 bases. CD4+ cell separation produced CD45RA+ naive and CD45RA-negative memory subsets. This chain uses TRBV15 with TRBJ1-5, with D hard to call. The TCR sequence derives from a man aged 18 to 35 in good health. Sequenced material: naive CD4+ T cells sorted from blood. The subset was: CD45RA+ positively selected. CDR3 loop: CATSRQKAEVAQHF. As DNA, the CDR3 is TGTGCCACCAGCAGACAAAAGGCCGAGGTGGCCCAGCATTTT.